The 3 T cell receptor beta chains listed next were all sequenced from one sample in a study of blood T cell repertoires in COVID-19. Generated by immunoSEQ multiplex PCR, the TCRdb table keeps only in-frame clones and is missing some. The sample records about 130,000 clones, 65% to 90% being singletons. The source material was PBMCs or T cells enriched from blood (not recorded which). These receptor sequences come from a woman aged 45-65 years who had recovered from COVID-19.

CDR3 coding DNA: TGTGCCAGTAGTATCGGCGGCAGGGCCTCAGGAGGCTACACCTTC. Its protein product is CASSIGGRASGGYTF. The J gene is TRBJ1-2, the V gene TRBV19, with a tentative D call TRBD1 (5 bases). The ends were cut back, 3 bases at V and 8 bases at J, with 19 bases in the middle. Germline loops: CDR1 LNHDA, CDR2 SQIVND (reference sequence). The length of the CDR3 is 15 residues. Filled out from reference TRBV19 and TRBJ1-2, the complete variable domain reads DGGITQSPKYLFRKEGQNVTLSCEQNLNHDAMYWYRQDPGQGLRLIYYSQIVNDFQKGDIAEGYSVSREKKESFPLTVTSAQKNPTAFYLCASSIGGRASGGYTFGSGTRLTVV.

The chain carries TRBV24-1 and TRBJ1-5; 7 bases agree with TRBD1. The V and J ends lost 4 bases and 4 bases, in that order; junction bases with no gene match: 0. This CDR3 has 13 residues. From germline, CDR1 is KGHDR and CDR2 SFDVKD. This chain's CDR3 is CATSETGNQPQHF. The CDR3 DNA is TGTGCCACCAGTGAGACAGGGAATCAGCCCCAGCATTTT.

The chain uses TRBV5-6 and TRBJ1-5; TRBD1 might be the D (5 bases). Trimming removed 4 bases from V and 7 bases from J, with 15 bases in between. The CDR3 is 14 amino acids. CDR1 and CDR2 (germline): SGHDT, YYEEEE. The CDR3 region is CASSGGGLGQPQHF. The CDR3, as DNA: TGTGCCAGCAGCGGCGGGGGGTTGGGGCAGCCCCAGCATTTT.